The sequence of this T cell receptor beta chain was determined in a study of blood T cells in healthy people across ages. Germline CDR1 DFQATT, CDR2 SNEGSKA (reference sequence). Deletions cut 6 bases from V and 0 bases from J, with 15 bases between. The CDR3 is made up of 14 amino acids. Per sample, a minimum of 6 million PBMCs were isolated. The amount of total RNA extracted per sample was at least 5.5 micrograms. PCR was performed a second time for about 6 to 11 cycles using a sample-barcoded 5' primer and a J-beta primer mix. Each TCR beta cDNA got a 12-nucleotide random molecular identifier. Via MiXCR, TCRdb re-called the 5' RACE reads, giving one row per CDR3 protein. The repertoire holds roughly 680,000 distinct CDR3 sequences, with over 45% as singletons.

Material: blood. The chain couples TRBV20-1 to TRBJ2-7; D is ambiguous. This TCR was sampled from a woman in her fifties or sixties in good health. The CDR3 reads CSADRHRSSYEQYF. The CDR3 nucleotides are TGCAGTGCCGACCGGCATCGGAGCTCCTACGAGCAGTACTTC.